Listed below are T cell receptor beta chains from one sample, sequenced in a study of post-analysis software for immune sequencing data. TCRdb ran MiXCR on the PCR reads and lists one entry per CDR3 protein. The sample holds 750,000 to 950,000 distinct CDR3 sequences, around 53% seen once. The specimen sequenced was blood. These receptors were taken from a girl aged 5-17 years with multiple sclerosis. Each CDR3 is given with its conserved first and last residue. Fields, in order: D gene, clone size, J gene, V gene, CDR3 DNA, CDR3 protein. A D gene is named only where the DNA matches it firmly. Size is omitted from some rows. Given values are once, few, many or a class for expanded clones.

D gene: TRBD2
clone size: .
J gene: TRBJ2-1
V gene: TRBV7-3
CDR3 DNA: TGTGCCAGCAGCCTCAGTGGAGCGGGGGACGACAATGAGCAGTTCTTC
CDR3 protein: CASSLSGAGDDNEQFF

D gene: TRBD1
clone size: many
J gene: TRBJ1-1
V gene: TRBV9
CDR3 DNA: TGTGCCAGCAGCGGACAGGGAAAATTGGACACTGAAGCTTTCTTT
CDR3 protein: CASSGQGKLDTEAFF

D gene: .
clone size: .
J gene: TRBJ2-7
V gene: TRBV5-1
CDR3 DNA: TGCGCCAGCAGTAGTGATGACTACGAGCAGTACTTC
CDR3 protein: CASSSDDYEQYF

D gene: TRBD2
clone size: .
J gene: TRBJ2-1
V gene: TRBV29-1
CDR3 DNA: TGCAGCGTTGTCCCCCGACTAGCTCAGCTGGGGGACAATGAGCAGTTCTTC
CDR3 protein: CSVVPRLAQLGDNEQFF

D gene: .
clone size: .
J gene: TRBJ2-3
V gene: TRBV7-3
CDR3 DNA: TGTGCCAGCAGCCCCCGTGGCCCGAAGTGGTCTACGCAGTATTTT
CDR3 protein: CASSPRGPKWSTQYF

D gene: TRBD2
clone size: few
J gene: TRBJ2-1
V gene: TRBV20-1
CDR3 DNA: TGCAGTGCTAGAGTCGGACTAGCGGGGCATGAGCAGTTCTTC
CDR3 protein: CSARVGLAGHEQFF

D gene: TRBD1
clone size: .
J gene: TRBJ1-2
V gene: TRBV7-9
CDR3 DNA: TGTGCCAGCAGCCCCCGGACAGGGACTGGTGGCTACACCTTC
CDR3 protein: CASSPRTGTGGYTF

D gene: .
clone size: once
J gene: TRBJ2-5
V gene: TRBV7-2
CDR3 DNA: TGTGCCAACAGCTTAGAGGTGAAGACCCAGTACTTC
CDR3 protein: CANSLEVKTQYF

D gene: .
clone size: .
J gene: TRBJ1-1
V gene: TRBV14
CDR3 DNA: TGTGCCAGCAGCCAAGATGAAATCACTGAAGCTTTCTTT
CDR3 protein: CASSQDEITEAFF

D gene: TRBD2
clone size: few
J gene: TRBJ2-3
V gene: TRBV6-1
CDR3 DNA: TGTGCCAGCAGTAGCGCTAGCGGGGGAATCGCAGATACGCAGTATTTT
CDR3 protein: CASSSASGGIADTQYF